This T cell receptor (beta chain) was sequenced during a study of T cell repertoires in cytomegalovirus infection. General study findings and limits: Predominance within the ex vivo response was attributable to HLA-C-restricted CMV-specific TCR beta clonotypes. Carriers of CMV plus the relevant HLA were identified by cumulative public TCR beta family frequency.

TCRdb processed the reads anew with MiXCR; each CDR3 protein has one entry. The repertoire holds around 240,000 distinct CDR3 sequences, with approximately 22% as singletons. As regards this clonotype: As yet, its antigen is unknown.

CDR1 is MNHEY and CDR2 is SVGEGT in the germline V gene. V lost 5 bases and J lost 2, with 13 bases in between. This CDR3 comprises 14 residues. The genes are TRBV6-2 or TRBV6-3 and TRBJ2-7; tentatively, D is TRBD2 (6 bases). The sequencing sample was made of CD8+ T cells from PBMCs. The TCR comes from a human donor in good health (CMV status not recorded). Some clones in this sample may be carry-over from other donors' samples. The CDR3 region has the DNA TGTGCCAGCAGTCGAAGACTAGACGCCTACGAGCAGTACTTC. Its translation: CASSRRLDAYEQYF.